The 27 T cell receptor beta chains listed next were all sequenced from one sample in a study of blood T cells in healthy people across ages. Together with a sample-barcoded 5' primer, a J-beta primer mix was included in a second PCR lasting roughly 6 to 12 cycles. TCRdb used MiXCR to reprocess the 5' RACE reads, holding one entry per CDR3 protein. Of 450,000 to 700,000 distinct CDR3 sequences listed, 27% are singletons. The sequenced sample was blood. All receptors derive from a woman aged 65 to 85 in good health.

V and J are TRBV19 and TRBJ2-1, with TRBD2 matching 9 bases. The CDR3 covers 14 residues. Germline V gene lookup returns CDR1 LNHDA and CDR2 SQIVND (reference sequence). Trimming removed 7 bases from V and 3 bases from J; junction bases left unmatched: 4. CDR3 sequence: CASKRSGGYNEQFF. CDR3 nucleotides: TGTGCCAGTAAACGTAGCGGGGGCTACAATGAGCAGTTCTTC. Supplemented by reference TRBV19 and TRBJ2-1, the full variable domain reads DGGITQSPKYLFRKEGQNVTLSCEQNLNHDAMYWYRQDPGQGLRLIYYSQIVNDFQKGDIAEGYSVSREKKESFPLTVTSAQKNPTAFYLCASKRSGGYNEQFFGPGTRLTVL.

V is TRBV4-2 and J is TRBJ2-7; 9 nucleotides agree with TRBD2. The CDR3 spans 14 residues. Germline lookup yields CDR1 LGHNA and CDR2 YNFKEQ. Losses at the gene ends were 4 bases for V and 9 bases for J; bases not matched to a gene: 10. In DNA form, the CDR3 reads TGTGCCAGCAGCCTTCGCGGGGGGGGCGACGGGCAGTACTTC. Translating gives CASSLRGGGDGQYF.

The V call is TRBV3-1, the J call TRBJ2-5; the D is unclear. Per germline, CDR1 LGHDT and CDR2 YNNKEL (reference sequence). V lost 4 bases and J 0 bases, leaving 9 bases between the germline ends. The CDR3 runs 14 residues. The CDR3: CASSRIRDQETQYF. In DNA, the CDR3 is TGTGCCAGCAGCCGTATTAGGGACCAAGAGACCCAGTACTTC.

This clonotype was recorded a few times. This sequence joins TRBV20-1 and TRBJ1-3; D gene unclear. The CDR3 contains 14 residues. V lost 3 bases to trimming and J lost 0 bases, with 9 bases between them. Germline loops: CDR1 DFQATT, CDR2 SNEGSKA (reference sequence). This chain's CDR3 is CSARGYNSGNTIYF. The CDR3 bases are TGCAGTGCTAGGGGGTACAACTCTGGAAACACCATATATTTT.

A word on this clonotype: The junction and the germline gene differ at one end; a read error may be behind it. This rearrangement joins TRBV10-3 to TRBJ1-1; maybe TRBD1 (5 bases). Germline CDR1 and CDR2: ENHRY and SYGVKD. CDR3 size: 12 residues. The CDR3 loop is CAVSERQGEAFF. DNA of the CDR3: TGTGCCGTCAGTGAGCGGCAGGGTGAAGCTTTCTTT.

Regarding this clonotype: The junction departs from germline at one end; a sequencing error may be responsible. The chain couples TRBV20-1 to TRBJ2-7; D possibly uses TRBD1 or TRBD2 (5 bases each). Germline loops: CDR1 DFQATT, CDR2 SNEGSKA (reference sequence). The CDR3 has 13 amino acids. DNA of the CDR3: TGCAGTGCTCAGACGGGACGGGGCTACGGGCAGTACTTC. Its protein product is CSAQTGRGYGQYF.

The chain joins TRBV6-2 or TRBV6-3 to TRBJ1-2, with D unclear. The V gene lost 3 bases and the J gene lost 5 bases, with 4 bases spanning the gap. The CDR3 extends over 11 amino acids. In germline, CDR1 is MNHEY, CDR2 SVGEGT. The CDR3 protein is CASSYTYGYTF. The CDR3 DNA reads as TGTGCCAGCAGTTATACTTATGGCTACACCTTC.

This clonotype was recorded once. The chain recombines TRBV10-3 with TRBJ1-2, with TRBD1 matching over 7 bases. Trimming took 2 bases from V and 3 from J; bases not matched to a gene: 3. This CDR3 contains 14 residues. CDR1 and CDR2 (germline): ENHRY, SYGVKD. CDR3 protein: CAISEGTAYYGYTF. The CDR3 nucleotides are TGTGCCATCAGTGAGGGGACAGCCTACTATGGCTACACCTTC.

The chain carries TRBV28 and TRBJ2-5, with 10 bases matching TRBD2. Germline V gene lookup returns CDR1 MDHEN and CDR2 SYDVKM. The CDR3 is made up of 16 amino acids. With 5 bases clipped from V and 4 bases from J, the junction kept 10 bases outside the gene matches. CDR3 loop: CASSLPAGGWSETQYF. The CDR3, as DNA: TGTGCCAGCAGTCTTCCAGCGGGGGGGTGGTCAGAGACCCAGTACTTC. The full variable domain, its missing parts supplied by reference TRBV28 and TRBJ2-5, is DVKVTQSSRYLVKRTGEKVFLECVQDMDHENMFWYRQDPGLGLRLIYFSYDVKMKEKGDIPEGYSVSREKKERFSLILESASTNQTSMYLCASSLPAGGWSETQYFGPGTRLLVL.

V and J are TRBV13 and TRBJ2-5, with a weak D call TRBD2 (5 bases). The J call is in doubt because the DNA end fits TRBJ2-1 better. The CDR3 runs 13 residues. Germline V gene lookup returns CDR1 PRHDT and CDR2 FYEKMQ (reference sequence). CDR3 residues: CASSLVRTGEQFF. CDR3 bases: TGTGCCAGCAGCCTCGTCAGAACGGGGGAGCAGTTCTTC.

This sequence joins TRBV4-3 and TRBJ2-1, with 8 positions matching TRBD2. CDR1 is LGHNA, CDR2 YSLEER, per germline. V was pared by 4 bases and J by 6 bases, with 8 bases of the junction left unmatched. CDR3 length: 15 amino acids. CDR3 region: CASSRAGGGFNEQFF. For the CDR3, the DNA is TGCGCCAGCAGCCGGGCTGGCGGGGGGTTCAATGAGCAGTTCTTC.

Details on this clonotype: Lacking the conserved final phenylalanine or tryptophan, this CDR3 likely reflects a read error. The DNA is left out, because the CDR3 cannot be placed on it with certainty; the CDR3 is given as TCRdb lists it. The J gene is TRBJ1-2, the V gene TRBV7-2; the D segment call TRBD1 is taken from the table without a DNA check. CDR1 and CDR2 from the germline V gene are SGHTA and FQGNSA. The CDR3 has 12 amino acids, counting both end residues. Here the CDR3 reads CASSSTGSTPLL.

Concerning this clonotype: Mismatch with germline at one junction end may stem from a read error. The chain has TRBV7-6 and TRBJ2-1, with D unresolved. The CDR3 has 13 amino acids. Germline V lookup: CDR1 SGHVS, CDR2 FNYEAQ. The CDR3 loop reads CASSLDRDYEQFF. CDR3 sequence (DNA): TGTGCTAGCAGCTTAGATAGGGATTATGAGCAGTTCTTC. The entire variable domain, with the rest obtained from reference TRBV7-6 and TRBJ2-1, is as follows: GAGVSQSPRYKVTKRGQDVALRCDPISGHVSLYWYRQALGQGPEFLTYFNYEAQQDKSGLPNDRFSAERPEGSISTLTIQRTEQRDSAMYRCASSLDRDYEQFFGPGTRLTVL.

This clonotype came up a few times. The CDR3 loop is CASSPLGDGYTF. DNA of the CDR3: TGTGCCAGCAGTCCCCTCGGGGATGGCTACACCTTC. This chain uses TRBV7-9 with TRBJ1-2; D not resolved. Trimming removed 6 bases at V and 6 bases at J, with 11 bases between. Per the germline V gene, CDR1 is SEHNR and CDR2 is FQNEAQ (reference sequence). The CDR3 has 12 residues.

This clonotype appeared a few times. This rearrangement joins TRBV20-1 to TRBJ1-2, with D possibly matching TRBD1 (5 bases). The length of the CDR3 is 16 residues. V lost 1 base and J 2 bases, leaving 17 bases between the germline ends. CDR1 and CDR2 from the germline V gene are DFQATT and SNEGSKA (reference sequence). CDR3 region: CSARVWGSGQNYGYTF. The DNA of the CDR3 is TGCAGTGCTAGAGTCTGGGGCTCGGGGCAGAACTATGGCTACACCTTC.

A word on this clonotype: Mismatch with germline at one junction end may stem from a read error. The CDR3, as DNA: TGCAGTACTAGGGGACAGCCGAACACTGAAGCTTTCTTT. As protein: CSTRGQPNTEAFF. This rearrangement joins TRBV20-1 to TRBJ1-1, with 7 bases lining up with TRBD1. CDR1 and CDR2 from the germline V gene are DFQATT and SNEGSKA (reference sequence). The CDR3 length is 13 residues.

This clonotype was seen a handful of times. V gene TRBV7-2 combines with J gene TRBJ2-5, with D possibly TRBD2 on 5 matching bases. The length of the CDR3 is 16 residues. Germline-derived CDR1 and CDR2 are SGHTA and FQGNSA. Trimming took off 0 bases at V and 5 bases at J, with 16 bases between the two ends. CDR3 in DNA: TGTGCCAGCAGCTTAGCCGTTAATCCGGGCGGGGAGACCCAGTACTTC. This gives the protein CASSLAVNPGGETQYF.

This clonotype was recorded a few times. This rearrangement joins TRBV12-3 or TRBV12-4 to TRBJ1-1; 11 bases line up with TRBD1. The CDR3 sequence is 15 residues long. V shed 3 bases and J 2 bases; nucleotides not matched to a gene: 2. The CDR3 loop reads CASSFGTGGNTEAFF. Here the CDR3 DNA reads TGTGCCAGCAGTTTCGGGACAGGGGGAAACACTGAAGCTTTCTTT.

This clonotype was observed a handful of times. This chain joins TRBV7-2 and TRBJ2-3, with D hard to call. Trimming stripped 6 bases from V and 3 bases from J, with 7 bases between. The germline V gene has CDR1 SGHTA and CDR2 FQGNSA. The CDR3 is 12 amino acids. The CDR3 nucleotides are TGTGCCAGCAGGGCAGAAACAGATACGCAGTATTTT. This encodes CASRAETDTQYF.

This rearrangement joins TRBV13 to TRBJ1-2; D remains ambiguous. V was cut by 1 base and J by 8 bases, with 8 bases left in between. The CDR3 length is 12 residues. Germline CDR1 reads PRHDT; CDR2 reads FYEKMQ (reference sequence). DNA for the CDR3: TGTGCCAGCAGCTTAGAATTTCGGGGCTACACCTTC. Translating it yields CASSLEFRGYTF.

The chain has TRBV6-5 and TRBJ1-6; TRBD1 aligns across 7 bases. Germline assignment: CDR1 MNHEY and CDR2 SVGAGI. The trim removed 0 bases at V and 11 bases at J, leaving 7 bases unmatched. The CDR3 consists of 15 residues. The chain's CDR3 is CASSYSRGGETPLHF. The CDR3, as DNA: TGTGCCAGCAGTTACTCTCGAGGGGGCGAGACACCCCTCCACTTT.

This clonotype was seen more than once but under ten times. The genes are TRBV5-1 and TRBJ2-7, with 11 bases that match TRBD1. The CDR3 covers 14 residues. The V gene's germline CDR1 is SGHRS and CDR2 YFSETQ. The V and J ends lost 0 bases and 6 bases, in that order; junction bases with no gene match: 2. In DNA form, the CDR3 reads TGCGCCAGCAGCTTGGGAGGACAGGGGGCCGAGCAGTACTTC. It yields the protein CASSLGGQGAEQYF.

The chain uses TRBV6-1 and TRBJ1-6, with 8 bases fitting TRBD1. The germline V gene has CDR1 MNHNS and CDR2 SASEGT. Trimming removed 8 bases from V and 10 bases from J; junction bases left unmatched: 7. The length of the CDR3 is 13 residues. The CDR3 nucleotides are TGTGCCAGCGTCGTGACAGGGGACTCACCCCTCCACTTT. Residues: CASVVTGDSPLHF.

In this sample, this clonotype turned up a few times. CDR3 sequence (DNA): TGTGCCAGCAGCTTAGCGGACAGATTCTACGAGCAGTACTTC. It is translated as CASSLADRFYEQYF. The genes are TRBV7-8 and TRBJ2-7, with a tentative D call TRBD1 (6 bases). Germline V gene data show CDR1 as SGHVS and CDR2 as FQNEAQ. Trimming took off 0 bases at V and 3 bases at J, with 9 bases between the two ends. CDR3 size: 14 residues. Looking up the rest from reference TRBV7-8 and TRBJ2-7 gives the full variable domain: GAGVSQSPRYKVAKRGQDVALRCDPISGHVSLFWYQQALGQGPEFLTYFQNEAQLDKSGLPSDRFFAERPEGSVSTLKIQRTQQEDSAVYLCASSLADRFYEQYFGPGTRLTVT.

The chain recombines TRBV19 with TRBJ1-2; 10 positions agree with TRBD1. CDR1 is LNHDA and CDR2 is SQIVND in the germline V gene (reference sequence). Trimming took 7 bases from V and 5 from J; bases not matched to a gene: 4. CDR3 length equals 13 residues. The chain's CDR3 is CASISDRGYGYTF. Here the CDR3 DNA reads TGTGCCAGTATCTCGGACAGGGGGTATGGCTACACCTTC.

The rearrangement links TRBV20-1 to TRBJ2-1; 11 bases fit TRBD2. CDR3 size: 15 residues. CDR1 and CDR2 (germline): DFQATT, SNEGSKA (reference sequence). Germline trimming cut 2 bases from V and 7 bases from J; bases unmatched to any gene: 7. The CDR3: CSARLSGGAGNEQFF. The CDR3 DNA is TGCAGTGCTAGACTTAGCGGGGGGGCGGGGAATGAGCAGTTCTTC.

The chain employs TRBV29-1 and TRBJ2-1; no firm D call. The DNA matches TRBJ2-5 better at its end, which makes the J call doubtful. The CDR3 runs 12 residues. Germline assignment: CDR1 SQVTM and CDR2 ANQGSEA. Written as DNA, the CDR3 is TGCAGCGTTCGCGTCCCATCCGAGACCCAGTACTTC. Translating it yields CSVRVPSETQYF.